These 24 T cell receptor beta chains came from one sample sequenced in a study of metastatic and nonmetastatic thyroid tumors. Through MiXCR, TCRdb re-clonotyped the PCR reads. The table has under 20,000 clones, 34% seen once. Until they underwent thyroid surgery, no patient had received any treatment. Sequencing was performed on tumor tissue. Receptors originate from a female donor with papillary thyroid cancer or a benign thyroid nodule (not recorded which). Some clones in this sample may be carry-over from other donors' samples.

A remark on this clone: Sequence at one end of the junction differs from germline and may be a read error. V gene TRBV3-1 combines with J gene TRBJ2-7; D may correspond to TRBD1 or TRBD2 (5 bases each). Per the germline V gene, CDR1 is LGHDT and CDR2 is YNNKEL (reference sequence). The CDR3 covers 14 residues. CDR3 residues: CGSSKGNRGHEQYF. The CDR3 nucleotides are TGTGGCAGCAGCAAGGGCAACCGGGGCCACGAGCAGTACTTC.

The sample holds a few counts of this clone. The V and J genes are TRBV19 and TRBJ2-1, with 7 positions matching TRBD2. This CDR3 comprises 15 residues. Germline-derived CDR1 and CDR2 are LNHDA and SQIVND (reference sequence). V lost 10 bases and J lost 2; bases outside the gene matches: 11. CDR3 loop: CATHWASGTYNEQFF. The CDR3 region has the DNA TGTGCCACCCATTGGGCTAGCGGTACCTACAATGAGCAGTTCTTC.

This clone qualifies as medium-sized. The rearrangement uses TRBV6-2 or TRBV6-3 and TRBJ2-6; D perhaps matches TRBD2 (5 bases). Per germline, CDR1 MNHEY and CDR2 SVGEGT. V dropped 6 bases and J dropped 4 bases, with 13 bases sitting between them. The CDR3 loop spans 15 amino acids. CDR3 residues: CASRREPWGANVLTF. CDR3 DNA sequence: TGTGCCAGCAGGAGGGAGCCCTGGGGGGCCAACGTCCTGACTTTC.

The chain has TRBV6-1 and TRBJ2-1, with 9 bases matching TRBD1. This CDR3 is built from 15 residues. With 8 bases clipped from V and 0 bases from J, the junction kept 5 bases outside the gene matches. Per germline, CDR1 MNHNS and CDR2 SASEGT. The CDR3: CASSSTGGSYNEQFF. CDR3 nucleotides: TGTGCCAGCTCCTCGACAGGGGGCTCCTACAATGAGCAGTTCTTC.

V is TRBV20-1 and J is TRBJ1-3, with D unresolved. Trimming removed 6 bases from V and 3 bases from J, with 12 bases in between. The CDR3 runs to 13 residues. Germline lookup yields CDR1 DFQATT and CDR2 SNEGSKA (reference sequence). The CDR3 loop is CSAPRGNGNTIYF. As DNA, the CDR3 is TGCAGTGCCCCTCGGGGAAATGGAAACACCATATATTTT.

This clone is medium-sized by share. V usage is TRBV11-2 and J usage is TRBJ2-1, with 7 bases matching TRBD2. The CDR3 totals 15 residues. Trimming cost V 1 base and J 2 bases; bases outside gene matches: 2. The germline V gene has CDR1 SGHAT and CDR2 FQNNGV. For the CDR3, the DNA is TGTGCCAGCAGCTTAGCTAGCGGACCCTACAATGAGCAGTTCTTC. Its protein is CASSLASGPYNEQFF.

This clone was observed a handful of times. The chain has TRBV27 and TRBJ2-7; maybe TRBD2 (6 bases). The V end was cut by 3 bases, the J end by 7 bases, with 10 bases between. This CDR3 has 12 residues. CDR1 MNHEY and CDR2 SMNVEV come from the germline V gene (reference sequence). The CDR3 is CASSLSGREQYF. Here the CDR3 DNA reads TGTGCCAGCAGTTTGAGTGGGAGGGAGCAGTACTTC.

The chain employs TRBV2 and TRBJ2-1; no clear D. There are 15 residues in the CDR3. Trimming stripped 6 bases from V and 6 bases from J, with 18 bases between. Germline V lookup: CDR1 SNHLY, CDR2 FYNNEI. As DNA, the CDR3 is TGTGCCAGCAGGATAGACGAGACACCTTCCAATGAGCAGTTCTTC. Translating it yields CASRIDETPSNEQFF.

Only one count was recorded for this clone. CDR3 coding DNA: TGTGCCTGGGGATTCGGGACAACAGCTTTCTTT. Translated: CAWGFGTTAFF. The chain links TRBV30 to TRBJ1-1; a weak D match, TRBD1 (6 bases). The CDR3 is 11 residues long. Trimming took 5 bases from V and 10 from J, leaving 14 bases between them. Germline lookup yields CDR1 GTSNPN and CDR2 SVGIG (reference sequence).

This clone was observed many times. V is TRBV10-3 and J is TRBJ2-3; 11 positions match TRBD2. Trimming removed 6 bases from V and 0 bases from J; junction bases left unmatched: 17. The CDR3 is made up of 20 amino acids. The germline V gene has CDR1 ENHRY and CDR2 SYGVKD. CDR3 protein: CAIRPSPSSGRNLSTDTQYF. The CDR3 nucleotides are TGTGCCATCAGACCCTCTCCTTCTAGCGGGAGGAACCTGAGCACAGATACGCAGTATTTT.

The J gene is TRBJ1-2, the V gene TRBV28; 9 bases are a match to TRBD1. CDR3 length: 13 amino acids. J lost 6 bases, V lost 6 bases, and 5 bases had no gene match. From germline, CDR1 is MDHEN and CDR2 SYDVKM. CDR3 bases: TGTGCCAGCAGGTTGGGACAGGGTGATGGCTACACCTTC. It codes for CASRLGQGDGYTF.

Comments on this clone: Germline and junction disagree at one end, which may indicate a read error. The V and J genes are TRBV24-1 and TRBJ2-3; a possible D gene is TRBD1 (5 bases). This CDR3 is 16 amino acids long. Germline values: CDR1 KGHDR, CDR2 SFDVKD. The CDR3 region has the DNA TGTGCCACCAGTAATTTAAGGGGCATCCGCACAGATACGCAGTATTTT. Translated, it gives CATSNLRGIRTDTQYF.

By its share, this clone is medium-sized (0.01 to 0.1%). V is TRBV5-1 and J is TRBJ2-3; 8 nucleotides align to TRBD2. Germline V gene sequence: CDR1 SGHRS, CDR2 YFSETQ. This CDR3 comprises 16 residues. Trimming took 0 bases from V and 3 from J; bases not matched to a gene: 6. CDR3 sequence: CASSLDPAGATDTQYF. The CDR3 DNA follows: TGCGCCAGCAGCTTGGATCCAGCGGGAGCGACAGATACGCAGTATTTT.

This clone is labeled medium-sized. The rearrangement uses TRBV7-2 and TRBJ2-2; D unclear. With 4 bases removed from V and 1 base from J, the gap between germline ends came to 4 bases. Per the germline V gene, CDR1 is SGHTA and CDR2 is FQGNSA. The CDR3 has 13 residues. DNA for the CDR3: TGTGCCAGCAGCTCCATGAACACCGGGGAGCTGTTTTTT. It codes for CASSSMNTGELFF.

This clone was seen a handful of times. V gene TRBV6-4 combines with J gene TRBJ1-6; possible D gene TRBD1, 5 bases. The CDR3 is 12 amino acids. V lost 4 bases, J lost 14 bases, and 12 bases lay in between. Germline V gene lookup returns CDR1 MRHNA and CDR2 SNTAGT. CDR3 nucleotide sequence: TGTGCCAGCAGTGGGGGACGGGGGTCCCTCCACTTT. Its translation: CASSGGRGSLHF.

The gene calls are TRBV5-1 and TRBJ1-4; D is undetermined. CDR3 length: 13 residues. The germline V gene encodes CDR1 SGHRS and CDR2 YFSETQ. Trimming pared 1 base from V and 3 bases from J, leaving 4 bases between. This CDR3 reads CASSLTSNEKLFF. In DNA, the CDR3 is TGCGCCAGCAGCTTGACGTCTAATGAAAAACTGTTTTTT.

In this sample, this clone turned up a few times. CDR3 amino acids: CASALAGDPSYEQYF. In DNA, the CDR3 is TGTGCTAGTGCCCTAGCGGGAGACCCATCCTACGAGCAGTACTTC. The rearrangement joins TRBV12-5 to TRBJ2-7, with 10 bases fitting TRBD2. V shed 7 bases, J shed 1 base, and the junction held 7 bases outside the gene matches. In germline, CDR1 is LGHNT, CDR2 FRNRAP. The CDR3 contains 15 residues. Looking up the rest from reference TRBV12-5 and TRBJ2-7 gives the full variable domain: DARVTQTPRHKVTEMGQEVTMRCQPILGHNTVFWYRQTMMQGLELLAYFRNRAPLDDSGMPKDRFSAEMPDATLATLKIQPSEPRDSAVYFCASALAGDPSYEQYFGPGTRLTVT.

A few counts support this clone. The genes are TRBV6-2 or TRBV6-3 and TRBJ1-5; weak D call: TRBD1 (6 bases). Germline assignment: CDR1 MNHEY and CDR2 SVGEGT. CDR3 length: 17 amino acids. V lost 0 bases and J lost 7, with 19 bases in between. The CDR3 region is CASSYSNWGGLGQPQHF. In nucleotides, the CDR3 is TGTGCCAGCAGTTACTCGAATTGGGGGGGGCTGGGGCAGCCCCAGCATTTT.

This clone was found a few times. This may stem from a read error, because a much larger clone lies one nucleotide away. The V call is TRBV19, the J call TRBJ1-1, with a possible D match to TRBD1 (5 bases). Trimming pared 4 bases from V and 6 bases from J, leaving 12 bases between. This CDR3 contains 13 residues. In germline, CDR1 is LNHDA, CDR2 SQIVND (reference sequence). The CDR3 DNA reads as TGTGCCAGTAGTACATGGGACTTGCCTGAAGCTTTCTTT. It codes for CASSTWDLPEAFF. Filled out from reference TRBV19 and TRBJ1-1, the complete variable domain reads DGGITQSPKYLFRKEGQNVTLSCEQNLNHDAMYWYRQDPGQGLRLIYYSQIVNDFQKGDIAEGYSVSREKKESFPLTVTSAQKNPTAFYLCASSTWDLPEAFFGQGTRLTVV.

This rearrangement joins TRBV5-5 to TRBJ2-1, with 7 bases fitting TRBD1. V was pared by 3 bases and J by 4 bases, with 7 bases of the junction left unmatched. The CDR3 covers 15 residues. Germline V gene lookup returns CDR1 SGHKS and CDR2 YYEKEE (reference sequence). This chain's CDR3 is CASSWMPGQYNEQFF. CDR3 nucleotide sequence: TGTGCCAGCAGCTGGATGCCGGGACAGTACAATGAGCAGTTCTTC.

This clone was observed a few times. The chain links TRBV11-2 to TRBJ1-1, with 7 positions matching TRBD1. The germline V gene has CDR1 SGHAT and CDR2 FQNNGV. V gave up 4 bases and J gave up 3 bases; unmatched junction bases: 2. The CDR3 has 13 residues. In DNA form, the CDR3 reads TGTGCCAGCAGCTGGGGACAGTACACTGAAGCTTTCTTT. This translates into CASSWGQYTEAFF.

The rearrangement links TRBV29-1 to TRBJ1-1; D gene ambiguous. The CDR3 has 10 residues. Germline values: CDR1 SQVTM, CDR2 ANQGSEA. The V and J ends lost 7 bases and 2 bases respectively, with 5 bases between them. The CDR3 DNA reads TGCAGCGCCGAAAACACTGAAGCTTTCTTT. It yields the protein CSAENTEAFF.

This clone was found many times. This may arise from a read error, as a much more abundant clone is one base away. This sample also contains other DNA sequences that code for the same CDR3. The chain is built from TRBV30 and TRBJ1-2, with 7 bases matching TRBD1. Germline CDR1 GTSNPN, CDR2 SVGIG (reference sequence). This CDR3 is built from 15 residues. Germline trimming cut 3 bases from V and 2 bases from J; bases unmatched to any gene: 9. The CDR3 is CAWSTQTGINYGYTF. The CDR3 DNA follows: TGTGCCTGGAGCACCCAGACAGGGATCAACTATGGCTACACCTTC.

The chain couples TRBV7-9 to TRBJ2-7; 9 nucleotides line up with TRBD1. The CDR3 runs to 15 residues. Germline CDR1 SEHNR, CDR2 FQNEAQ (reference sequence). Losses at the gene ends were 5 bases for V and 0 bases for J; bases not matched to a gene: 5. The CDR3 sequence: CASSKGQGLSYEQYF. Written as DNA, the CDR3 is TGTGCCAGCAGCAAGGGACAGGGCCTCTCCTACGAGCAGTACTTC.